The TCR beta chain under discussion was sequenced for a study of identifying expanded T cells in peripheral blood. The germline V and J ends were trimmed by 5 bases and 5 bases, with 7 bases remaining between them. Germline loops: CDR1 SGHNT, CDR2 YENEEA. This CDR3 contains 13 residues. TCRdb's table, derived via immunoSEQ multiplex PCR, lists solely in-frame clones and lacks some. The profile shows some 100,000 clones, 88% of them singletons. During the collection period, no donor immune events like infections were recorded. Only a few counts were recorded for this clone. The clonotype was recovered from a person aged 18 to 69 in good health. The chain is built from TRBV11-3 and TRBJ1-6, with D possibly TRBD1 on 5 matching bases. Sequenced material: blood. Here the CDR3 reads CASSLTDNSPLHF. CDR3 nucleotides: TGTGCCAGCAGCCTGACAGATAATTCACCCCTCCACTTT.